Shown below are 7 T cell receptor beta chains from a single sample sequenced in a study of shared clonotypes between healthy human individuals. Naive CD8 cells comprised CD45RO-negative, CCR7-positively selected cells, excluding terminally differentiated effector memory CD45RA+ cells. TCRdb's copy holds only in-frame clones and misses some; the assay was immunoSEQ multiplex PCR. The table includes millions of clones, 85% to 95% detected once. Sequenced material: naive CD8+ T cells from PBMCs. The receptors come from a young man in good health. Some clones in this sample may be carry-over from other donors' samples.

Worth noting for this clone: At one of its ends the junction is not consistent with the germline gene, which may arise from a read error. This chain connects TRBV15 to TRBJ2-7; D is undetermined. There are 12 residues in the CDR3. CDR1 LNHNV and CDR2 YYDKDF come from the germline V gene (reference sequence). CDR3 in DNA: TGTGCCACCAGCGGAGAGCCCTACGAGCAGTACTTC. It translates to CATSGEPYEQYF.

The chain has TRBV27 and TRBJ2-5; D is possibly TRBD1 or TRBD2 (5 bases each). The V and J ends lost 5 bases and 2 bases respectively, with 15 bases between them. CDR1 is MNHEY, CDR2 SMNVEV, per germline (reference sequence). The CDR3 length is 15 residues. In DNA form, the CDR3 reads TGTGCCAGCAGTCCGACGGCAGAGGGGCAAGAGACCCAGTACTTC. It codes for CASSPTAEGQETQYF.

This clone was seen a single time. V is TRBV5-1 and J is TRBJ1-1, with D unresolved. Germline-derived CDR1 and CDR2 are SGHRS and YFSETQ. This CDR3 is built from 15 residues. Trimming took off 4 bases at V and 0 bases at J, with 13 bases between the two ends. CDR3 sequence: CASSPLGPMNTEAFF. The CDR3 DNA reads TGCGCCAGCAGCCCACTGGGCCCCATGAACACTGAAGCTTTCTTT.

As concerns this clone: At the DNA level, this CDR3 is encoded by other sequences in the same sample as well. This sequence joins TRBV7-9 and TRBJ1-1; D remains unclear. V lost 3 bases to trimming and J lost 3 bases, with 5 bases between them. From germline, CDR1 is SEHNR and CDR2 FQNEAQ (reference sequence). The CDR3 runs to 12 residues. CDR3 protein: CASSFGHTEAFF. The CDR3 bases are TGTGCCAGCAGCTTCGGACACACTGAAGCTTTCTTT.

This sequence joins TRBV28 and TRBJ2-7; a weak D match, TRBD1 (8 bases). The CDR3 length is 16 residues. With 5 bases removed from V and 8 bases from J, the gap between germline ends came to 25 bases. Germline values: CDR1 MDHEN, CDR2 SYDVKM. The CDR3 sequence: CASSPKPRTGTIKQYF. The CDR3 DNA sequence: TGTGCCAGCAGTCCAAAGCCCCGGACAGGGACTATCAAGCAGTACTTC.

The chain combines TRBV21-1 with TRBJ2-5; the D call TRBD1 from the table was never checked on the DNA. TRBV21-1 constitutes a pseudogene. The CDR3 has 17 amino acids. Here the CDR3 reads CASSKAPLGGLQETQYF. Written as DNA, the CDR3 is TGTGCCAGCAGCAAAGCCCCACTAGGGGGCCTTCAAGAGACCCAGTACTTC.

The chain combines TRBV7-9 with TRBJ1-1; no definite D call. The CDR3 has 11 residues. With 2 bases removed from V and 11 bases from J, the gap between germline ends came to 9 bases. In germline, CDR1 is SEHNR, CDR2 FQNEAQ (reference sequence). This CDR3 is CASSLSQHAFF. The DNA of the CDR3 is TGTGCCAGCAGCTTAAGTCAACACGCTTTCTTT.